The T cell receptor (beta chain) described here comes from a study of shared clonotypes between healthy human individuals. Regarding this clone: A far larger clone is off by one base, so a read error is likely. The same CDR3 can be traced to other DNA sequences in this sample.

The CDR3 extends over 14 amino acids. Looked up from germline, CDR1 is SGHNT and CDR2 is YYREEE (reference sequence). Only in-frame clones appear in the TCRdb table, and some are missing; sequencing was by immunoSEQ multiplex PCR. The sample contains about 460,000 clones, approximately 80% of which appear only once. This chain uses TRBV5-4 with TRBJ2-7; possibly TRBD2 for D (7 bases). The source material was PBMCs. This receptor was taken from a middle-aged woman in good health. Some clones in this sample may be carry-over from other donors' samples. CDR3: CASSREGGNYEQHF. Written as DNA, the CDR3 is TGTGCCAGCAGCCGCGAGGGGGGGAACTACGAGCAGCACTTC.